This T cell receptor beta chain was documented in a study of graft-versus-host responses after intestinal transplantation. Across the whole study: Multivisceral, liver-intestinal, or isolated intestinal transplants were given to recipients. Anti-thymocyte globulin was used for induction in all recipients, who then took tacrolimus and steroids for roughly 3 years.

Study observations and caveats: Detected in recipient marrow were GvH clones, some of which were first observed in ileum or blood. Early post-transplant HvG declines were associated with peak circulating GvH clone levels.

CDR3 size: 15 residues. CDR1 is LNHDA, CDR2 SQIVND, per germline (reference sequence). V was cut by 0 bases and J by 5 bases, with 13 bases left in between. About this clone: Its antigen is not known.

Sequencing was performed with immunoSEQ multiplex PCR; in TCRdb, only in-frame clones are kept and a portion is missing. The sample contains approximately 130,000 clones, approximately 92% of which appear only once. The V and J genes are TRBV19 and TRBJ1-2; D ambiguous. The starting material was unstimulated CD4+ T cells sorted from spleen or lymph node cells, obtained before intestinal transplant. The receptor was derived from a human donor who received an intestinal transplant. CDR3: CASSIDRWVRYGYTF. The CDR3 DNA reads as TGTGCCAGTAGTATAGATCGGTGGGTGAGATATGGCTACACCTTC.